The source of this T cell receptor (beta chain) is a study of metastatic and nonmetastatic thyroid tumors. Study in general: Across peripheral blood and tumor or nodule tissue samples taken from malignant and benign thyroid patients, the repertoires were compared with one another.

Germline V gene data show CDR1 as LNHDA and CDR2 as SQIVND (reference sequence). Deletions cut 5 bases from V and 4 bases from J, with 23 bases between. This CDR3 region has 17 residues. Not a single patient had been given any form of treatment at any point before undergoing thyroid surgery. TCRdb used MiXCR to call clones anew from the PCR reads. The sample lists tens of thousands of clones, more than 20% occurring once. V usage is TRBV19 and J usage is TRBJ1-2, with D perhaps matching TRBD1 (5 bases). The sequence was obtained from a female donor with papillary thyroid cancer or a benign thyroid nodule (not recorded which). Some clones in this sample may be carry-over from other donors' samples. Material for sequencing was adjacent normal tissue. As DNA, the CDR3 is TGTGCCAGTAGTCCTCTCGAGTACAGTAAGGGACGCTATGGCTACACCTTC. Its protein product is CASSPLEYSKGRYGYTF.